This TCR beta chain originates from a study of OX40 agonist ivuxolimab in advanced cancers. Points from the study as a whole: Clonal expansion among partial responders at 0.1-3.0 mg/kg ranked near the lowest. Dosing at 0.1 to 3.0 mg/kg was accompanied by clonal expansion of CD4+ and CD8+ blood T cells by week 6. Which antigen the expanded peripheral T cells recognized is unknown. CD8+ T cells averaged more expanded clones than CD4+.

A word on this clone: What it recognizes is unknown.

Measured with immunoSEQ multiplex PCR; TCRdb has only the in-frame clones, and not every one. The sample lists 100,000 or so clones; roughly 94% were seen once. The V gene lost 6 bases and the J gene lost 8 bases, with 20 bases spanning the gap. The length of the CDR3 is 14 residues. Germline-derived CDR1 and CDR2 are SQVTM and ANQGSEA. This receptor was obtained from an adult with an advanced solid tumor such as melanoma, head and neck, liver or kidney cancer. Sequenced here: CD4+ or CD8+ T cells sorted from blood, sampled in a trial of the OX40 agonist ivuxolimab. V and J are TRBV29-1 and TRBJ1-5; the D gene is possibly TRBD1 (6 bases). The CDR3 here is CSVAKDSSREPQHF. CDR3 coding DNA: TGCAGCGTCGCAAAGGACAGTTCGAGGGAGCCCCAGCATTTT.